The subject of this entry is one TCR beta chain. Per the authors' pipeline: Quantification of nucleated cells was approximated via reference gene primer amplification. The table came from immunoSEQ multiplex PCR; TCRdb's copy has only in-frame clones and leaves some out. V and J calls and clone size are given by that table; D and trimming were obtained from the DNA. The sample lists 350,000 or so clones; around nine tenths were seen once. This specimen belongs to a study of blood T cell repertoires in COVID-19. Study-level information: PBMCs, B-cell-depleted T cells, or T cells provided the cDNA or gDNA that made up the material.

Participants, about 18 to 89 years old, spanned around 25 US areas. During the 2 weeks before they entered the study, exposed participants had met someone with a PCR-confirmed or clinician-diagnosed COVID-19 case. Germline assignment: CDR1 SGHDN and CDR2 FVKESK. J gave up 4 bases and V 5 bases, and 6 bases lay outside the gene matches. CDR3 length equals 16 residues. The specimen sequenced was PBMCs or T cells enriched from blood (not recorded which). This receptor was obtained from a woman aged 25-40 years who had been exposed to COVID-19. The J gene is TRBJ2-5, the V gene TRBV14; 14 nucleotides align to TRBD2. The CDR3 nucleotides are TGTGCCAGCAGCACTCCCGGGACTAGCGGGAGAGAGACCCAGTACTTC. Amino acid sequence: CASSTPGTSGRETQYF. The variable domain in full, completed from reference TRBV14 and TRBJ2-5, reads EAGVTQFPSHSVIEKGQTVTLRCDPISGHDNLYWYRRVMGKEIKFLLHFVKESKQDESGMPNNRFLAERTGGTYSTLKVQPAELEDSGVYFCASSTPGTSGRETQYFGPGTRLLVL.